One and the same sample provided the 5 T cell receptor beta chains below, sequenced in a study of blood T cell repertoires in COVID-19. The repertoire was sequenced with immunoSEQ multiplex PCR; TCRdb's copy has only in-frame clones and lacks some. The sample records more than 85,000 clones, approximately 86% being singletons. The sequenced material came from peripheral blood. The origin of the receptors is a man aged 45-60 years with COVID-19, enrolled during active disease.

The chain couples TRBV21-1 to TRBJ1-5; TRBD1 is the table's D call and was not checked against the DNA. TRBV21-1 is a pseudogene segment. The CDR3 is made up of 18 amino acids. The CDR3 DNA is TGTGCCAGCAGCCAACGACAGGGATGTCCGCCGGGCAATCAGCCCCAGCATTTT. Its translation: CASSQRQGCPPGNQPQHF.

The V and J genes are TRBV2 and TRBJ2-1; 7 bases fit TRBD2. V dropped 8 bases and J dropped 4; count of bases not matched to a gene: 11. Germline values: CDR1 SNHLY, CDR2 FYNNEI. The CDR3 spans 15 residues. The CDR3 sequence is CASLGGGTAYNEQFF. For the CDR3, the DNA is TGTGCCAGCTTGGGGGGGGGAACCGCGTACAATGAGCAGTTCTTC.

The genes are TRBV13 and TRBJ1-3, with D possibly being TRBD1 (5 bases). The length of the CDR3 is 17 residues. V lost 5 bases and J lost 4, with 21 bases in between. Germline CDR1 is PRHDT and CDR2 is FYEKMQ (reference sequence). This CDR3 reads CASSPPGLGPGGNTIYF. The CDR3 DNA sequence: TGTGCCAGCAGCCCCCCCGGGCTGGGGCCTGGAGGAAACACCATATATTTT. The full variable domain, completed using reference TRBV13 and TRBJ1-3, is AAGVIQSPRHLIKEKRETATLKCYPIPRHDTVYWYQQGPGQDPQFLISFYEKMQSDKGSIPDRFSAQQFSDYHSELNMSSLELGDSALYFCASSPPGLGPGGNTIYFGEGSWLTVV.

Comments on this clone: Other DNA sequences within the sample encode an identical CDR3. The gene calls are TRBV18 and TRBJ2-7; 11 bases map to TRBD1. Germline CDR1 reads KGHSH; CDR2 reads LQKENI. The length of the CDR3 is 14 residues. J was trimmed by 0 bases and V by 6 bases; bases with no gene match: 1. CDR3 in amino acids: CASSGTGGSYEQYF. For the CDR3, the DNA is TGTGCCAGCTCCGGGACAGGGGGCTCCTACGAGCAGTACTTC.

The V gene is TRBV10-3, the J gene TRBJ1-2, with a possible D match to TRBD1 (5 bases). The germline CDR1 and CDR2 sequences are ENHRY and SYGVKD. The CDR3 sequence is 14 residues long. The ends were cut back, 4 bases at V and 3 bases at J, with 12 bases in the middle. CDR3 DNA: TGTGCCATCAGTGGTCGGGGGGAGGACTATGGCTACACCTTC. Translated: CAISGRGEDYGYTF.